These 14 T cell receptor beta chains came from one sample sequenced in a study of CD8+ T cells in alopecia areata. Isolated RNA was reverse transcribed into cDNA used as the sequencing template. The protocol was immunoSEQ multiplex PCR, while the TCRdb copy is restricted to in-frame clones and leaves out a portion. The sample includes approximately 200,000 clones, around 60% of them seen just once. Treatment here: oral pan-JAK inhibitor, 5-10 mg twice daily. Specimen: CD4+ T cells sorted from blood, collected at week 4, from a patient treated with tofacitinib. These receptors were obtained from a human donor with alopecia areata.

This chain uses TRBV28 with TRBJ2-1, with 10 nucleotides matching TRBD2. J lost 7 bases, V lost 3 bases, and 3 bases had no gene match. The CDR3 extends over 14 amino acids. Germline CDR1 reads MDHEN; CDR2 reads SYDVKM. The CDR3 here is CASSFSGGVNEQFF. For the CDR3, the DNA is TGTGCCAGCAGTTTCAGCGGGGGGGTTAATGAGCAGTTCTTC.

This clone came up a few times. The chain uses TRBV13 and TRBJ2-5, with 8 nucleotides matching TRBD1. CDR3 length: 13 residues. Trimming at V came to 6 bases and at J to 5 bases, leaving 5 bases not matched to a gene. Germline lookup yields CDR1 PRHDT and CDR2 FYEKMQ (reference sequence). Here the CDR3 reads CASRDRGMETQYF. CDR3 sequence (DNA): TGTGCCAGCAGAGACAGGGGCATGGAGACCCAGTACTTC.

The gene calls are TRBV29-1 and TRBJ1-2; 8 positions match TRBD1. Germline V gene sequence: CDR1 SQVTM, CDR2 ANQGSEA. The CDR3 length is 14 residues. V lost 5 bases to trimming and J lost 5 bases; unmatched junction nucleotides: 10. CDR3 nucleotides: TGCAGCGTTTCCAAACTGACAGGGGAGTATGGCTACACCTTC. Translation: CSVSKLTGEYGYTF.

The chain carries TRBV20-1 and TRBJ1-2, with D unclear. This CDR3 comprises 10 residues. CDR1 DFQATT and CDR2 SNEGSKA come from the germline V gene (reference sequence). Deletions cut 7 bases from V and 3 bases from J, with 6 bases between. The CDR3 bases are TGCAGTGGGTGGGACTATGGCTACACCTTC. Translated, it gives CSGWDYGYTF.

The gene calls are TRBV6-1 and TRBJ2-2; D uncertain. The CDR3 is 13 amino acids. V gave up 8 bases and J gave up 0 bases, with 7 bases separating them. Germline CDR1 MNHNS, CDR2 SASEGT. The CDR3 DNA sequence: TGTGCCAGCGTCGCCGCGAACACCGGGGAGCTGTTTTTT. Translating it yields CASVAANTGELFF.

V gene TRBV9 combines with J gene TRBJ2-3; D is ambiguous. Trimming left V 7 bases short and J 1 base short, with 10 bases between. Germline V gene lookup returns CDR1 SGDLS and CDR2 YYNGEE. CDR3 length: 13 amino acids. In DNA, the CDR3 is TGTGCCAGCGCCCGGCCTGGCACAGATACGCAGTATTTT. Protein sequence: CASARPGTDTQYF.

This clone was detected ten times or more. This chain uses TRBV4-3 with TRBJ2-6; D unresolved. CDR1 and CDR2 from the germline V gene are LGHNA and YSLEER. V was shortened by 0 bases and J by 0 bases, with 3 bases between the two germline ends. The CDR3 runs 15 residues. The CDR3: CASSQEFSGANVLTF. The CDR3 DNA follows: TGCGCCAGCAGCCAAGAGTTCTCTGGGGCCAACGTCCTGACTTTC.

The rearrangement links TRBV27 to TRBJ2-3, with 8 bases that match TRBD1. Germline values: CDR1 MNHEY, CDR2 SMNVEV (reference sequence). The trim removed 8 bases at V and 3 bases at J, leaving 7 bases unmatched. This CDR3 spans 14 amino acids. CDR3 in DNA: TGTGCCAGCTCCCTCCAGGGGGCAACAGATACGCAGTATTTT. It is translated as CASSLQGATDTQYF.

The chain has TRBV30 and TRBJ1-1, with D unresolved. The CDR3 sequence is 10 residues long. Trimming shortened V by 8 bases and J by 4 bases, and 8 bases separated the two germline ends. Germline V gene data show CDR1 as GTSNPN and CDR2 as SVGIG (reference sequence). CDR3 bases: TGTGCCGGTTTGTTCACTGAAGCTTTCTTT. Protein: CAGLFTEAFF.

The chain has TRBV5-1 and TRBJ2-2; TRBD2 matches at 10 bases. CDR1 SGHRS and CDR2 YFSETQ come from the germline V gene. The CDR3 totals 16 residues. V was pared by 4 bases and J by 4 bases, with 7 bases of the junction left unmatched. CDR3 loop: CASSLGTSAVTGELFF. The CDR3 nucleotides read TGCGCCAGCAGCCTCGGGACTAGCGCGGTCACCGGGGAGCTGTTTTTT. Together with reference TRBV5-1 and TRBJ2-2, the CDR3 gives the full variable domain: KAGVTQTPRYLIKTRGQQVTLSCSPISGHRSVSWYQQTPGQGLQFLFEYFSETQRNKGNFPGRFSGRQFSNSRSEMNVSTLELGDSALYLCASSLGTSAVTGELFFGEGSRLTVL.

V usage is TRBV28 and J usage is TRBJ1-5, with D hard to call. V lost 5 bases and J lost 3, with 11 bases in between. The CDR3 consists of 14 residues. Germline V gene data show CDR1 as MDHEN and CDR2 as SYDVKM. The CDR3 reads CASSLSTDNQPQHF. CDR3 DNA sequence: TGTGCCAGCAGTCTTTCCACGGACAATCAGCCCCAGCATTTT.

The chain links TRBV5-1 to TRBJ2-7, with D possibly called TRBD1 or TRBD2 (5 bases each). From germline, CDR1 is SGHRS and CDR2 YFSETQ. V gave up 1 base and J gave up 0 bases, with 8 bases separating them. CDR3 length: 14 residues. This CDR3 is CASSLWGSSYEQYF. In DNA form, the CDR3 reads TGCGCCAGCAGCTTGTGGGGGTCCTCCTACGAGCAGTACTTC.

This clone was seen only once. V is TRBV7-2 and J is TRBJ2-3; TRBD2 agrees at 11 bases. Trimming removed 6 bases from V and 8 bases from J; junction bases left unmatched: 4. CDR1 and CDR2 (germline): SGHTA, FQGNSA. This CDR3 is built from 13 residues. Here the CDR3 reads CASSSGGDGTQYF. The CDR3 DNA reads as TGTGCCAGCAGTAGCGGGGGGGATGGTACGCAGTATTTT.

This clone was detected a few times. The chain couples TRBV6-5 to TRBJ2-7; D gene unclear. V was trimmed by 5 bases and J by 3 bases, leaving 11 bases between them. Germline lookup yields CDR1 MNHEY and CDR2 SVGAGI. CDR3 length equals 13 residues. The DNA for the CDR3 is TGTGCCAGCAGTATAACTGGGCTCTACGAGCAGTACTTC. Translating it yields CASSITGLYEQYF.